A selection of T cell receptor beta chains follows, all from one sample in a study of cytomegalovirus exposure and HLA in healthy donors. Data came from immunoSEQ multiplex PCR; TCRdb stores just in-frame clones and leaves some out. Of 150,000 to 200,000 clones listed, 60% to 85% are singletons. The source material was PBMCs. All receptors come from a middle-aged woman in good health and CMV-seronegative. CDR3s include the opening cysteine and the closing phenylalanine or tryptophan. A D gene is named only where the DNA matches it firmly. For some rows the clone size is stated as once, few or many, or as a class when expanded; others skip it.

>TRBV11-2|NA|TRBD1|TRBJ2-7
CASSRPGQGAYEQYF
TGTGCCAGCAGCCGCCCGGGACAGGGGGCCTACGAGCAGTACTTC
>TRBV7-8|NA|NA|TRBJ2-5
CASSLARQLQETQYF
TGTGCCAGCAGCTTAGCGAGGCAGCTTCAAGAGACCCAGTACTTC
>TRBV6-5|NA|NA|TRBJ2-5
CASRDKIQETQYF
TGTGCCAGCAGGGACAAAATACAAGAGACCCAGTACTTC
>TRBV6-6|NA|TRBD1|TRBJ2-7
CARINDRVENEQYF
TGTGCCAGGATTAATGACAGGGTCGAGAACGAGCAGTACTTC
>TRBV7-8|NA|TRBD2|TRBJ2-3
CASSPRLAGRTTQYF
TGTGCCAGCAGCCCTCGACTAGCGGGGAGGACTACGCAGTATTTT
>TRBV7-2|NA|TRBD1|TRBJ1-2
CASSQRTGGRYGYTF
TGTGCCAGCAGCCAGCGGACAGGGGGCCGGTATGGCTACACCTTC
>TRBV25-1|NA|NA|TRBJ1-1
CASSTGTMNTEAFF
TGTGCCAGCAGTACAGGGACCATGAACACTGAAGCTTTCTTT
>TRBV6-4|NA|TRBD1|TRBJ2-2
CASSRQGTGELFF
TGTGCCAGCAGTCGACAGGGGACCGGGGAGCTGTTTTTT
>TRBV15|once|TRBD1|TRBJ2-1
CATSRDRDRSSYNEQFF
TGTGCCACCAGCAGAGATAGGGACAGATCCTCCTACAATGAGCAGTTCTTC
>TRBV10-3|NA|TRBD2|TRBJ2-1
CAISDRGLAGTYNEQFF
TGTGCCATCAGTGATCGCGGACTAGCGGGGACATACAATGAGCAGTTCTTC
>TRBV11-1|NA|NA|TRBJ2-7
CASSLARGYEQYF
TGTGCCAGCAGCTTAGCACGGGGCTACGAGCAGTACTTC
>TRBV5-1|NA|NA|TRBJ1-6
CASSLAGDNYNSPLHF
TGCGCCAGCAGCTTGGCCGGGGACAACTATAATTCACCCCTCCACTTT
>TRBV18|NA|TRBD2|TRBJ2-7
CASSPSAGGGSEQYF
TGTGCCAGCTCACCATCAGCGGGGGGCGGGTCCGAGCAGTACTTC
>TRBV5-4|few|NA|TRBJ2-6
CASSRGSSSGANVLTF
TGTGCCAGCAGCAGAGGGTCATCTTCTGGGGCCAACGTCCTGACTTTC
>TRBV4-1|few|TRBD1|TRBJ1-5
CASSQSRQGNQPQHF
TGCGCCAGCAGCCAGAGTCGACAGGGGAATCAGCCCCAGCATTTT
>TRBV19|NA|TRBD1|TRBJ1-2
CATSDRGREGYTF
TGTGCCACCTCGGACAGGGGGCGAGAAGGCTACACCTTC
>TRBV7-9|NA|NA|TRBJ1-6
CASSLRTRNSPLHF
TGTGCCAGCAGCTTAAGGACTCGTAATTCACCCCTCCACTTT
>TRBV7-2|NA|TRBD1|TRBJ1-2
CASSFMTGALYGYTF
TGTGCCAGCAGCTTCATGACAGGGGCGCTCTATGGCTACACCTTC
>TRBV28|NA|TRBD1|TRBJ2-3
CASSFIGQGSADTQYF
TGTGCCAGCAGTTTCATCGGACAGGGGTCGGCAGATACGCAGTATTTT
>TRBV4-1|NA|NA|TRBJ2-7
CASSQERVVISYEQYF
TGCGCCAGCAGCCAAGAACGGGTGGTGATCTCCTACGAGCAGTACTTC
>TRBV12-5|NA|NA|TRBJ1-1
CASGHKGVITEAFF
TGTGCTAGTGGCCATAAGGGGGTGATCACTGAAGCTTTCTTT
>TRBV11-2|NA|TRBD2|TRBJ2-5
CASTRTRTGETQYF
TGTGCCAGCACGAGGACTAGGACGGGAGAGACCCAGTACTTC
>TRBV7-9|NA|NA|TRBJ1-1
CASSPRGIGGNTEAFF
TGTGCCAGCAGCCCAAGGGGCATCGGGGGGAACACTGAAGCTTTCTTT